A selection of T cell receptor beta chains follows, all from one sample in a study of CD8+CD57+ T cells in acquired aplastic anemia. MiXCR was run by TCRdb on the reads, yielding one entry per CDR3 protein. This sample has about 200,000 distinct CDR3 sequences, with about 60% found just once. Sequencing used sorted CD4+, CD8+, or CD8+CD57+ T cells (not recorded which) from PBMCs. All receptors derive from a human donor with aplastic anemia. The CDR3 runs from the conserved cysteine through the conserved F or W. D genes are given only for firm matches. For some rows the clone size is stated as once, few or many, or as a class when expanded; others skip it.

clone_size: few; d_call: NA; v_call: TRBV2; j_call: TRBJ2-5; cdr3_nt: TGTGCCAGCATGAGCGTGGAGACCCAGTACTTC; cdr3_aa: CASMSVETQYF
clone_size: NA; d_call: NA; v_call: TRBV10-1; j_call: TRBJ1-6; cdr3_nt: TGCGCCAGCAGTGAAAATAATTCACCCCTCCACTTT; cdr3_aa: CASSENNSPLHF
clone_size: many; d_call: TRBD1; v_call: TRBV7-8; j_call: TRBJ1-1; cdr3_nt: TGTGCCAGCAGGACAGGGGGCACTGAAGCTTTCTTT; cdr3_aa: CASRTGGTEAFF
clone_size: NA; d_call: NA; v_call: TRBV10-3; j_call: TRBJ2-7; cdr3_nt: TGTGCCATCAAGGGACAGCGGGCTGTGGAGCAGTACTTC; cdr3_aa: CAIKGQRAVEQYF
clone_size: many; d_call: NA; v_call: TRBV19; j_call: TRBJ2-1; cdr3_nt: TGTGCCAGTAGCAGTTATGGCGCGCGGGATGAGCAGTTCTTC; cdr3_aa: CASSSYGARDEQFF
clone_size: NA; d_call: NA; v_call: TRBV7-9; j_call: TRBJ2-2; cdr3_nt: TGTGCCAGCAGCCAAACGGGATACAATGAGCAGTTTTTT; cdr3_aa: CASSQTGYNEQFF
clone_size: NA; d_call: NA; v_call: TRBV20-1; j_call: TRBJ1-5; cdr3_nt: TGCAGTGCGTCGACAGTTAATAGCAATCAGCCCCAGCATTTT; cdr3_aa: CSASTVNSNQPQHF
clone_size: NA; d_call: TRBD1; v_call: TRBV6-6; j_call: TRBJ1-6; cdr3_nt: TGTGCCAGCAGTGAATCCGGGACAGGGGTTTATTCACCCCTCCACTTT; cdr3_aa: CASSESGTGVYSPLHF
clone_size: NA; d_call: NA; v_call: TRBV7-2; j_call: TRBJ2-3; cdr3_nt: TGTGCCAGCAGCCTACAGGGAGGTCGTAGATCAGATACGCAGTATTTT; cdr3_aa: CASSLQGGRRSDTQYF
clone_size: NA; d_call: NA; v_call: TRBV29-1; j_call: TRBJ1-1; cdr3_nt: TGCAGCGTTGAGGGGCAAATGGGCACTGAAGCTTTCTTT; cdr3_aa: CSVEGQMGTEAFF
clone_size: few; d_call: NA; v_call: TRBV24-1; j_call: TRBJ1-2; cdr3_nt: TGTGCCACCAGTGATCTACAGGCGGGCTACACCTTC; cdr3_aa: CATSDLQAGYTF
clone_size: NA; d_call: NA; v_call: TRBV19; j_call: TRBJ2-3; cdr3_nt: TGTGCCACCAGGGCAGATACGCAGTATTTT; cdr3_aa: CATRADTQYF
clone_size: NA; d_call: TRBD2; v_call: TRBV20-1; j_call: TRBJ2-7; cdr3_nt: TGCAGTGCTAGTTTCCTAGCGGGATCCTACGAGCAGTACTTC; cdr3_aa: CSASFLAGSYEQYF
clone_size: NA; d_call: NA; v_call: TRBV9; j_call: TRBJ1-3; cdr3_nt: TGTGCCAGCAGCGTAGGTGGTGAAAACACCATATATTTT; cdr3_aa: CASSVGGENTIYF
clone_size: NA; d_call: NA; v_call: TRBV19; j_call: TRBJ1-2; cdr3_nt: TGTGCCAGTAGTAATCAGGGTATTAACTATGGCTACACCTTC; cdr3_aa: CASSNQGINYGYTF
clone_size: once; d_call: TRBD2; v_call: TRBV20-1; j_call: TRBJ2-7; cdr3_nt: TGCAGTGCTAAACGATCTAGCGGGAGGGCCATTTGGCAGTACTTC; cdr3_aa: CSAKRSSGRAIWQYF
clone_size: NA; d_call: TRBD2; v_call: TRBV7-2; j_call: TRBJ2-5; cdr3_nt: TGTGCCAGCAGCGCGGGGGTGAATATAGAGACCCAGTACTTC; cdr3_aa: CASSAGVNIETQYF
clone_size: NA; d_call: NA; v_call: TRBV15; j_call: TRBJ2-1; cdr3_nt: TGTGCCACCAGCAGCTTGGGCGATGAGCAGTTCTTC; cdr3_aa: CATSSLGDEQFF
clone_size: NA; d_call: TRBD1; v_call: TRBV2; j_call: TRBJ1-5; cdr3_nt: TGTGCCAGCAGTGAAGGGACAGGGTGGAGCAATCAGCCCCAGCATTTT; cdr3_aa: CASSEGTGWSNQPQHF
clone_size: NA; d_call: TRBD1; v_call: TRBV5-1; j_call: TRBJ1-5; cdr3_nt: TGCGCCAGCAGCCCCGACAGGGTGGATCAGCCCCAGCATTTT; cdr3_aa: CASSPDRVDQPQHF
clone_size: NA; d_call: NA; v_call: TRBV7-2; j_call: TRBJ1-5; cdr3_nt: TGTGCCAGCAGCTTAACCGGGAATCAGCCCCAGCATTTT; cdr3_aa: CASSLTGNQPQHF
clone_size: NA; d_call: NA; v_call: TRBV7-2; j_call: TRBJ1-5; cdr3_nt: TGTGCCAGCAGCTTTAGGGTTGGCAATCAGCCCCAGCGTTTT; cdr3_aa: CASSFRVGNQPQRF
clone_size: many; d_call: TRBD2; v_call: TRBV2; j_call: TRBJ2-2; cdr3_nt: TGTGCCAGCAGTGAAGCGTTATGGACTAGCGGGGGTGGGGAGCTGTTTTTT; cdr3_aa: CASSEALWTSGGGELFF
clone_size: once; d_call: NA; v_call: TRBV5-4; j_call: TRBJ1-1; cdr3_nt: TGTGCCAGCAGCTTCTCAACAGAGACTGAAGCTTTCTTT; cdr3_aa: CASSFSTETEAFF
clone_size: NA; d_call: NA; v_call: TRBV20-1; j_call: TRBJ2-3; cdr3_nt: TGCAGTGCCCCAGACGGGTCGACGGCAGATACGCAGTATTTT; cdr3_aa: CSAPDGSTADTQYF
clone_size: NA; d_call: NA; v_call: TRBV14; j_call: TRBJ2-3; cdr3_nt: TGTGCCAGCAGCCAGCAACAGGACACAGATACGCAGTATTTT; cdr3_aa: CASSQQQDTDTQYF
clone_size: many; d_call: TRBD1; v_call: TRBV5-1; j_call: TRBJ2-7; cdr3_nt: TGCGCCAGCAGCCCGAAATCAGGGGGTGGTCTCGACGAGCAGTACTTC; cdr3_aa: CASSPKSGGGLDEQYF